This T cell receptor beta chain is from a study of blood T cells in healthy people across ages. Sample donors were healthy Caucasian individuals that came from Russia, aged roughly 6 to 100. CDR1 MNHEY and CDR2 SVGAGI come from the germline V gene. CDR3 length: 15 amino acids. A second PCR of 7 to 11 cycles used a sample-barcoded 5' primer and a J-beta primer mix. TCRdb re-called the 5' RACE reads with MiXCR, one entry per CDR3 protein. This table has roughly 900,000 distinct CDR3 sequences, 29% appearing once. The sequenced sample was blood. The receptor's source is a woman older than 75 in good health. The V and J genes are TRBV6-5 and TRBJ2-5; TRBD2 might be the D (6 bases). TRBJ2-7 explains the end of the DNA better; the J call may be wrong. The CDR3 loop reads CASTTRRGGSYEQYF. The CDR3 DNA reads TGTGCCAGCACCACCCGGCGGGGCGGCTCCTACGAGCAGTACTTC.